Reported below is one T cell receptor (beta chain). Trimming took 4 bases from V and 2 from J, leaving 12 bases between them. The germline CDR1 and CDR2 sequences are SGHVS and FNYEAQ. CDR3 length equals 15 residues. This specimen belongs to a study of blood T cell repertoires in COVID-19. Study at large: There were acute and convalescent COVID-19 samples, and they came from the United States, Italy and Spain.

Method: immunoSEQ multiplex PCR; TCRdb's copy keeps in-frame clones and lacks some. Of tens of thousands of clones listed, around 88% were seen once; the top ten hold 4.8%. The V call is TRBV7-6, the J call TRBJ2-1; maybe TRBD1 (5 bases). The source of this sequence is a man aged 55 to 70 with acute or convalescent COVID-19. Sequences were obtained from peripheral blood. CDR3 nucleotides: TGTGCCAGCAGCTCTGGGGCTAACACCTACAATGAGCAGTTCTTC. As protein: CASSSGANTYNEQFF.